Below, 26 T cell receptor beta chains from the same sample are listed, as sequenced in a study of blood T cell repertoires in COVID-19 (dated by TCRdb to between 2020 and 2021). The method was the immunoSEQ multiplex PCR assay. In its TCRdb copy, this immuneACCESS table keeps in-frame sequences only and misses some clones. Where compared with another copy, unresolved V genes explain less than half of these, and the others have no known cause. A total of 70,000 to 85,000 clones appear in this sample, 75% to 90% of them only once. The top ten clones comprise roughly 3.1% of the sample. The sequenced material came from peripheral blood. These receptors all come from a woman between 45 and 60 years old with active or convalescent COVID-19.

This sequence joins TRBV6-2 or TRBV6-3 and TRBJ2-1; 11 nucleotides agree with TRBD2. The CDR3 contains 14 residues. Trimming cost V 5 bases and J 4 bases; bases outside gene matches: 1. Germline V gene data show CDR1 as MNHEY and CDR2 as SVGEGT. CDR3 nucleotides: TGTGCCAGCAGTGGGACTAGCGGATACAATGAGCAGTTCTTC. Its protein product is CASSGTSGYNEQFF.

The rearrangement links TRBV28 to TRBJ1-1; a possible D gene is TRBD1 (5 bases). V lost 0 bases to trimming and J lost 5 bases, with 7 bases between them. This CDR3 is built from 13 residues. The germline gives CDR1 MDHEN, CDR2 SYDVKM. DNA of the CDR3: TGTGCCAGCAGTTTATGGGGGGGAACTGAAGCTTTCTTT. This translates into CASSLWGGTEAFF.

The rearrangement uses TRBV30 and TRBJ2-3, with a tentative D call TRBD2 (5 bases). The CDR3 has 13 residues. CDR1 is GTSNPN, CDR2 SVGIG, per germline (reference sequence). The V end lost 6 bases, the J end lost 2 bases, and 12 bases lay between the germline ends. This chain's CDR3 is CACLEGTTDTQYF. The DNA for the CDR3 is TGTGCCTGCCTCGAGGGAACCACAGATACGCAGTATTTT.

The rearrangement uses TRBV7-9 and TRBJ1-1, with D uncertain. V dropped 5 bases and J dropped 0 bases, with 13 bases sitting between them. Germline V gene data show CDR1 as SEHNR and CDR2 as FQNEAQ (reference sequence). The CDR3 totals 15 residues. As DNA, the CDR3 is TGTGCCAGCAGCCCTTCAATAATAGTGAACACTGAAGCTTTCTTT. Protein sequence: CASSPSIIVNTEAFF. Drawing the rest from reference TRBV7-9 and TRBJ1-1, the complete variable domain is DTGVSQNPRHKITKRGQNVTFRCDPISEHNRLYWYRQTLGQGPEFLTYFQNEAQLEKSRLLSDRFSAERPKGSFSTLEIQRTEQGDSAMYLCASSPSIIVNTEAFFGQGTRLTVV.

CDR3 residues: CASSFGQQTYEQYF. The CDR3 region has the DNA TGTGCCAGCAGCTTCGGACAGCAAACCTACGAGCAGTACTTC. The chain joins TRBV5-4 to TRBJ2-7, with D possibly matching TRBD1 (6 bases). With 2 bases removed from V and 2 bases from J, the gap between germline ends came to 11 bases. The CDR3 runs to 14 residues. Germline V gives CDR1 SGHNT, CDR2 YYREEE (reference sequence).

The chain links TRBV6-5 to TRBJ2-5, with 15 bases identical to TRBD2. CDR1 is MNHEY, CDR2 SVGAGI, per germline. There are 16 residues in the CDR3. Trimming at V came to 2 bases and at J to 2 bases, leaving 0 bases not matched to a gene. This CDR3 is CASSYGTSGGQETQYF. CDR3 bases: TGTGCCAGCAGTTACGGGACTAGCGGGGGGCAAGAGACCCAGTACTTC.

The V gene is TRBV21-1, the J gene TRBJ1-6. TRBV21-1 has pseudogene status. The CDR3 runs 12 residues. The CDR3 bases are TGTGCCAGCACGACGGGAGATTCACCCCTCCACTTT. It encodes CASTTGDSPLHF.

The gene calls are TRBV19 and TRBJ1-5; D not certain. This CDR3 region has 17 residues. The germline CDR1 and CDR2 sequences are LNHDA and SQIVND (reference sequence). Trimming cost V 4 bases and J 1 base, with 17 bases left between them. The CDR3 is CASSRPGGVPSNQPQHF. CDR3 DNA sequence: TGTGCCAGTAGTAGGCCCGGCGGGGTTCCAAGCAATCAGCCCCAGCATTTT.

As for this clone: One end of the junction varies from germline; a read error may be responsible. The genes are TRBV6-2 or TRBV6-3 and TRBJ2-1, with 10 bases fitting TRBD2. The CDR3 has 18 amino acids. Looked up from germline, CDR1 is MNHEY and CDR2 is SVGEGT. CDR3 sequence: CASSYSRRASGGPDEQFF. CDR3 sequence (DNA): TGTGCCAGCAGCTACTCCCGGCGAGCTAGCGGGGGTCCCGATGAGCAGTTCTTC.

The V call is TRBV4-3, the J call TRBJ1-4; TRBD1 agrees at 10 bases. The J segment lost 4 bases and the V segment lost 0 bases, leaving 11 bases of the junction unmatched. Germline CDR1 and CDR2: LGHNA and YSLEER. The CDR3 spans 19 residues. The CDR3 region is CASSQDLGTGAGFNEKLFF. The CDR3 bases are TGCGCCAGCAGCCAAGATTTGGGGACAGGGGCGGGGTTTAATGAAAAACTGTTTTTT.

The rearrangement uses TRBV5-1 and TRBJ2-5; possible D gene TRBD2, 6 bases. CDR1 is SGHRS and CDR2 is YFSETQ in the germline V gene. V was clipped by 4 bases and J by 2 bases, with 12 bases between them. CDR3 length equals 14 residues. CDR3 protein: CASSTGTSQETQYF. CDR3 nucleotide sequence: TGCGCCAGCAGCACGGGGACTTCTCAAGAGACCCAGTACTTC.

This clone was seen a few times. The chain recombines TRBV3-1 (or the pseudogene TRBV3-2) with TRBJ1-5; no reliable D call. Trimming left V 5 bases short and J 2 bases short, with 10 bases between. Germline V gene sequence: CDR1 LGHDT, CDR2 YNNKEL (reference sequence). The CDR3 consists of 14 residues. CDR3 region: CASSFFGGNQPQHF. The CDR3 bases are TGTGCCAGCAGCTTTTTTGGAGGCAATCAGCCCCAGCATTTT.

The chain links TRBV9 to TRBJ2-2; D is possibly TRBD2 (7 bases). The CDR3 length is 17 residues. Trimming removed 0 bases at V and 2 bases at J, with 14 bases between. CDR1 is SGDLS and CDR2 is YYNGEE in the germline V gene. The CDR3: CASSVALRGGNTGELFF. CDR3 DNA sequence: TGTGCCAGCAGCGTAGCCCTGAGGGGGGGCAACACCGGGGAGCTGTTTTTT.

The chain couples TRBV5-8 to TRBJ2-1, with 10 bases matching TRBD1. The CDR3 extends over 19 amino acids. Germline CDR1 and CDR2: SGHTS and YDEGEE. The V segment lost 0 bases and the J segment 1 base; nucleotides outside the gene matches: 10. This CDR3 reads CASSLALYPGQGSYNEQFF. For the CDR3, the DNA is TGTGCCAGCAGCTTGGCCTTGTACCCGGGACAGGGGTCCTACAATGAGCAGTTCTTC.

The chain has TRBV5-1 and TRBJ2-7; a weak D match, TRBD1 (6 bases). The CDR3 loop spans 15 amino acids. Germline assignment: CDR1 SGHRS and CDR2 YFSETQ. V was shortened by 4 bases and J by 1 base, with 15 bases between the two germline ends. The CDR3 bases are TGCGCCAGCAGCCAACTGGACAGTACGTCCTACGAGCAGTACTTC. This codes for CASSQLDSTSYEQYF.

This chain links TRBV5-1 with TRBJ2-7; TRBD1 might be the D (6 bases). Germline loops: CDR1 SGHRS, CDR2 YFSETQ. The CDR3 totals 14 residues. V lost 4 bases, J lost 2 bases, and 13 bases lay in between. The CDR3, as DNA: TGCGCCAGCAGCCTACAGGGAGTAGCCTACGAGCAGTACTTC. Its protein is CASSLQGVAYEQYF.

The J gene is TRBJ2-3, the V gene TRBV7-2; the match to TRBD1 covers 8 bases. The junction had 8 bases not matched to a gene; V was cut back by 5 bases and J by 1 base. Germline CDR1 and CDR2: SGHTA and FQGNSA. This CDR3 is built from 16 residues. CDR3 protein: CASSQGAVPRTDTQYF. CDR3 sequence (DNA): TGTGCCAGCAGCCAGGGGGCAGTCCCCCGCACAGATACGCAGTATTTT.

CDR3 coding DNA: TGTGCCAGCAGCCCAGTCCGCAGGGGGTCTTTCTATGGCTACACCTTC. Its translation: CASSPVRRGSFYGYTF. V gene TRBV3-1 (or the pseudogene TRBV3-2) combines with J gene TRBJ1-2; 7 positions match TRBD1. CDR1 and CDR2 (germline): LGHDT, YNNKEL (reference sequence). The CDR3 contains 16 residues. With V trimmed by 4 bases and J by 4 bases, 12 bases remained unmatched.

The rearrangement joins TRBV30 to TRBJ2-7, with 8 bases that match TRBD1. The germline V gene has CDR1 GTSNPN and CDR2 SVGIG (reference sequence). V dropped 0 bases and J dropped 5; count of bases not matched to a gene: 6. This CDR3 has 14 amino acids. The CDR3 here is CAWSVGGTGHEQYF. The CDR3 nucleotides read TGTGCCTGGAGTGTTGGCGGGACAGGCCACGAGCAGTACTTC.

This clone was counted between two and nine times. The V gene is TRBV5-1, the J gene TRBJ1-2; the D is unclear. Germline-derived CDR1 and CDR2 are SGHRS and YFSETQ. The germline V and J ends were trimmed by 1 base and 4 bases, with 14 bases remaining between them. The CDR3 runs to 15 residues. For the CDR3, the DNA is TGCGCCAGCAGCTTGACCGTCACAGAGAGCTATGGCTACACCTTC. It codes for CASSLTVTESYGYTF.

This clone was seen only once. In DNA form, the CDR3 reads TGTGCCAGCAGCCAAGAGATGGGGCCCCCTATGGACACTGAAGCTTTCTTT. Translating gives CASSQEMGPPMDTEAFF. This chain uses TRBV3-1 (or the pseudogene TRBV3-2) with TRBJ1-1, with D tentatively TRBD1 (5 bases). Looked up from germline, CDR1 is LGHDT and CDR2 is YNNKEL (reference sequence). V was shortened by 0 bases and J by 3 bases, with 17 bases between the two germline ends. There are 17 residues in the CDR3.

The chain recombines TRBV6-5 with TRBJ2-1, with 9 bases that match TRBD2. V trimming: 6 bases; J trimming: 1 base; junction bases outside the gene matches: 1. Germline values: CDR1 MNHEY, CDR2 SVGAGI. The CDR3 loop spans 14 amino acids. CDR3 DNA sequence: TGTGCCAGCAGGACTAGCGGTTCCTACAATGAGCAGTTCTTC. Translating gives CASRTSGSYNEQFF.

V is TRBV19 and J is TRBJ1-2, with 10 bases lining up with TRBD1. V lost 5 bases to trimming and J lost 4 bases; unmatched junction nucleotides: 4. Per germline, CDR1 LNHDA and CDR2 SQIVND (reference sequence). This CDR3 is 14 amino acids long. The CDR3 is CASSSDRGLYGYTF. For the CDR3, the DNA is TGTGCCAGTAGTTCCGACAGGGGGCTCTATGGCTACACCTTC.

The chain recombines TRBV4-2 with TRBJ2-3; 9 nucleotides align to TRBD2. This CDR3 is built from 19 residues. J lost 0 bases, V lost 0 bases, and 10 bases had no gene match. Germline CDR1 reads LGHNA; CDR2 reads YNFKEQ. The CDR3 coding sequence is TGTGCCAGCAGCCAAGATCCGGCGGGGGGGTTAGCAAGCACAGATACGCAGTATTTT. This codes for CASSQDPAGGLASTDTQYF.

The chain carries TRBV21-1 and TRBJ1-2. TRBV21-1 is classified as a pseudogene. The CDR3 contains 19 residues. CDR3 nucleotides: TGTGCCAGCAGCACATTTAACCGCGGAGCCCTCGTATATAACTATGGCTACACCTTC. Its protein product is CASSTFNRGALVYNYGYTF.

This clone was detected once. The rearrangement joins TRBV5-1 to TRBJ1-1; 7 bases fit TRBD1. This CDR3 comprises 15 residues. The germline gives CDR1 SGHRS, CDR2 YFSETQ. V shed 0 bases, J shed 1 base, and the junction held 3 bases outside the gene matches. The CDR3 region is CASSLVPGGNTEAFF. The CDR3 DNA is TGCGCCAGCAGCTTGGTACCAGGGGGGAACACTGAAGCTTTCTTT.